These 20 T cell receptor beta chains share one sample of origin, sequenced in a study of cytomegalovirus exposure and HLA in healthy donors. Primers for the PCR totalled 60 Vbeta and 13 Jbeta. The assay was immunoSEQ multiplex PCR, and TCRdb's table has in-frame clones only and misses some. The data show about 200,000 clones, approximately 82% seen once. Sequenced material: PBMCs. These receptors were taken from a male donor in good health and CMV-seronegative.

The V call is TRBV28, the J call TRBJ2-1; D perhaps matches TRBD2 (5 bases). The CDR3 is 15 residues long. From germline, CDR1 is MDHEN and CDR2 SYDVKM. The V and J ends lost 7 bases and 5 bases respectively, with 18 bases between them. The CDR3 loop reads CASTSPVRANNEQFF. For the CDR3, the DNA is TGTGCCAGCACCTCCCCGGTGAGGGCAAACAATGAGCAGTTCTTC.

The V gene is TRBV12-5, the J gene TRBJ2-2; 11 nucleotides match TRBD2. CDR1 and CDR2 (germline): LGHNT, FRNRAP. There are 16 residues in the CDR3. Germline trimming cut 2 bases from V and 7 bases from J; bases unmatched to any gene: 6. The CDR3 reads CASGLWLAGGHGELFF. The CDR3 DNA reads TGTGCTAGTGGTTTGTGGCTAGCGGGAGGTCACGGGGAGCTGTTTTTT.

The chain is built from TRBV5-6 and TRBJ1-2, with D possibly matching TRBD1 (5 bases). CDR3 length equals 13 residues. Per the germline V gene, CDR1 is SGHDT and CDR2 is YYEEEE. Trimming removed 6 bases at V and 7 bases at J, with 16 bases between. The CDR3 DNA reads as TGTGCCAGCACCGCGACAGTCTTCACTGGCTACACCTTC. Protein: CASTATVFTGYTF.

This clone showed up just once. The V gene is TRBV29-1, the J gene TRBJ1-2, with D perhaps matching TRBD1 (6 bases). There are 15 residues in the CDR3. Germline V gene data show CDR1 as SQVTM and CDR2 as ANQGSEA. V was clipped by 4 bases and J by 7 bases, with 22 bases between them. CDR3: CSVVGEGGRMSGYTF. CDR3 DNA: TGCAGCGTTGTGGGGGAGGGGGGGCGGATGAGTGGCTACACCTTC.

In its sample, this clone was seen a few times. The chain uses TRBV28 and TRBJ2-7; 12 bases are shared with TRBD2. From germline, CDR1 is MDHEN and CDR2 SYDVKM. Trimming removed 8 bases from V and 1 base from J; junction bases left unmatched: 3. The CDR3 consists of 14 residues. CDR3: CASFTSGRSYEQYF. The CDR3 DNA follows: TGTGCCAGCTTCACTAGCGGGAGGTCCTACGAGCAGTACTTC.

The chain recombines TRBV19 with TRBJ2-1, with 12 bases identical to TRBD2. CDR3 length equals 15 residues. V lost 6 bases to trimming and J lost 4 bases; unmatched junction nucleotides: 4. Germline CDR1 and CDR2: LNHDA and SQIVND (reference sequence). CDR3 bases: TGTGCCAGTAGATCCCTAGCGGGAGGGTACAATGAGCAGTTCTTC. It is translated as CASRSLAGGYNEQFF.

V and J are TRBV9 and TRBJ2-3; D uncertain. V was cut by 0 bases and J by 3 bases, with 8 bases left in between. The length of the CDR3 is 14 residues. Germline CDR1 and CDR2: SGDLS and YYNGEE. The CDR3 nucleotides are TGTGCCAGCAGCGTAGTTCACAGAACAGATACGCAGTATTTT. Protein sequence: CASSVVHRTDTQYF.

Only a few counts were recorded for this clone. The gene calls are TRBV28 and TRBJ1-2; 9 bases align to TRBD1. V trimming: 2 bases; J trimming: 5 bases; junction bases outside the gene matches: 6. CDR3 length equals 15 residues. Germline V gene lookup returns CDR1 MDHEN and CDR2 SYDVKM. As DNA, the CDR3 is TGTGCCAGCAGTTTAAGGGACAGGGATCGGTATGGCTACACCTTC. This sequence encodes CASSLRDRDRYGYTF.

The chain links TRBV29-1 to TRBJ1-1, with D tentatively TRBD1 (6 bases). The CDR3 has 12 amino acids. V lost 7 bases and J lost 1, with 10 bases in between. Germline V gene sequence: CDR1 SQVTM, CDR2 ANQGSEA. The CDR3 DNA reads TGCAGCGGAAAGACAGGGAACACTGAAGCTTTCTTT. It is translated as CSGKTGNTEAFF.

This chain connects TRBV6-1 to TRBJ2-5; D not certain. Germline-derived CDR1 and CDR2 are MNHNS and SASEGT. The CDR3 contains 12 residues. V lost 3 bases and J 7 bases, leaving 9 bases between the germline ends. The CDR3 region has the DNA TGTGCCAGCAGTGATCCCCCGGGGACCCAGTACTTC. Its protein is CASSDPPGTQYF.

As concerns this clone: In the same sample, other DNA sequences code for this CDR3. CDR3 residues: CASSQEGGSNQPQHF. Written as DNA, the CDR3 is TGTGCCAGCAGCCAAGAAGGGGGTAGCAATCAGCCCCAGCATTTT. V and J are TRBV4-2 and TRBJ1-5; maybe TRBD1 (6 bases). CDR1 and CDR2 from the germline V gene are LGHNA and YNFKEQ. Deletions cut 0 bases from V and 0 bases from J, with 6 bases between. The CDR3 sequence is 15 residues long.

V is TRBV6-5 and J is TRBJ1-1, with 9 bases lining up with TRBD1. V shed 0 bases and J 5 bases; nucleotides not matched to a gene: 7. The CDR3 consists of 16 residues. Germline V gene lookup returns CDR1 MNHEY and CDR2 SVGAGI. For the CDR3, the DNA is TGTGCCAGCAGTTACTCGCATACAGGGGGCTGGACTGAAGCTTTCTTT. Translation gives CASSYSHTGGWTEAFF.

This chain links TRBV7-9 with TRBJ1-2; 8 nucleotides line up with TRBD1. The CDR3 is made up of 14 amino acids. Trimming took 1 base from V and 8 from J; bases not matched to a gene: 6. Germline CDR1 is SEHNR and CDR2 is FQNEAQ (reference sequence). The CDR3 nucleotides read TGTGCCAGCAGCTTAGGCGTCAGGGGGCAAGGCTACACCTTC. This codes for CASSLGVRGQGYTF.

Turning to this clone: A junction boundary mismatches the germline segment, possibly from a read error. J is TRBJ2-1 and V is TRBV7-7; D gene unclear. The CDR3 loop spans 15 amino acids. Germline values: CDR1 SSHAT, CDR2 FNYEAQ (reference sequence). The CDR3 region is CASSPRLSDYNEQFF. In DNA form, the CDR3 reads TGTGCTAGCAGCCCCCGACTGTCGGATTACAATGAGCAGTTCTTC. The whole variable domain, filled in from reference TRBV7-7 and TRBJ2-1, reads GAGVSQSPRYKVTKRGQDVTLRCDPISSHATLYWYQQALGQGPEFLTYFNYEAQPDKSGLPSDRFSAERPEGSISTLTIQRTEQRDSAMYRCASSPRLSDYNEQFFGPGTRLTVL.

The chain uses TRBV7-9 and TRBJ2-7, with D possibly TRBD1 on 5 matching bases. The ends were cut back, 3 bases at V and 6 bases at J, with 12 bases in the middle. This CDR3 has 13 amino acids. CDR1 and CDR2 (germline): SEHNR, FQNEAQ (reference sequence). The CDR3 nucleotides read TGTGCCAGCAGCTTCACAGGATCGGGCGAGCAGTACTTC. It yields the protein CASSFTGSGEQYF.

This clone occurred once. The V call is TRBV5-1, the J call TRBJ1-2; D perhaps matches TRBD1 (6 bases). This CDR3 is built from 14 residues. Trimming took 1 base from V and 3 from J, leaving 10 bases between them. Germline lookup yields CDR1 SGHRS and CDR2 YFSETQ. For the CDR3, the DNA is TGCGCCAGCAGCTTGCGGGGGGCGGACTATGGCTACACCTTC. Translation: CASSLRGADYGYTF. Full variable domain (rest looked up from reference TRBV5-1 and TRBJ1-2): KAGVTQTPRYLIKTRGQQVTLSCSPISGHRSVSWYQQTPGQGLQFLFEYFSETQRNKGNFPGRFSGRQFSNSRSEMNVSTLELGDSALYLCASSLRGADYGYTFGSGTRLTVV.

In its sample, this clone was seen a few times. This rearrangement joins TRBV4-1 to TRBJ2-1; 8 nucleotides align to TRBD2. Germline V lookup: CDR1 MGHRA, CDR2 YSYEKL. The CDR3 totals 16 residues. The ends lost 0 bases at V and 1 base at J; junction bases unmatched: 2. The CDR3 nucleotides are TGCGCCAGCAGCCAAGAACGGGGGGGGTCCTACAATGAGCAGTTCTTC. Amino acid sequence: CASSQERGGSYNEQFF.

The V call is TRBV5-4, the J call TRBJ1-2, with unresolved D. The V gene's germline CDR1 is SGHNT and CDR2 YYREEE (reference sequence). Trimming pared 0 bases from V and 5 bases from J, leaving 8 bases between. This CDR3 has 13 amino acids. The CDR3 region is CASSLEGVYGYTF. Written as DNA, the CDR3 is TGTGCCAGCAGCTTGGAAGGAGTATATGGCTACACCTTC.

This clone has a single count. The rearrangement links TRBV19 to TRBJ2-5; TRBD1 matches at 9 bases. The germline gives CDR1 LNHDA, CDR2 SQIVND (reference sequence). V was pared by 7 bases and J by 5 bases, with 11 bases of the junction left unmatched. The CDR3 has 15 amino acids. The DNA for the CDR3 is TGTGCCAGTAACCCACAGGGGGCGCAGGGGGAGACCCAGTACTTC. Translated: CASNPQGAQGETQYF.

CDR3 nucleotide sequence: TGTGCCACCAGCAGCAATACTGTCAAGCAGTTCTTC. Protein sequence: CATSSNTVKQFF. The chain carries TRBV15 and TRBJ2-1; D unclear. The CDR3 totals 12 residues. Trimming cost V 3 bases and J 11 bases, with 11 bases left between them. Germline CDR1 LNHNV, CDR2 YYDKDF (reference sequence). The whole variable domain, filled in from reference TRBV15 and TRBJ2-1, reads DAMVIQNPRYQVTQFGKPVTLSCSQTLNHNVMYWYQQKSSQAPKLLFHYYDKDFNNEADTPDNFQSRRPNTSFCFLDIRSPGLGDTAMYLCATSSNTVKQFFGPGTRLTVL.